This paragraph covers one T cell receptor beta chain sequence. The antigen it binds to is not known. No per-base quality is available; no much larger clone lies one base away. The V and J ends are trimmed by 0 bases and 6 bases, leaving 14 bases between them. The germline V gene yields KGHSH for CDR1 and LQKENI for CDR2. Measured from the cysteine to the phenylalanine, the CDR3 is 15 residues long. The only DNA kept is the CDR3, 45 bases in frame from the first base. The source of the sample is a study of blood T cells in healthy people across ages (dated by TCRdb to between 2014 and 2017). With respect to the entire study: In model experiments, template switching captured about one uniquely barcoded TCR beta cDNA molecule for every two T cells. Donors were grouped into four age groups: young (average approximately 16 years), middle-aged (39), aged (over 55) and long-lived (less than 85). For two donors (one aged 18 to 30 and one aged 80 or older), the study analyzed two additional independent replicas of 1 million unique cDNA reads from the same blood draw. To avoid experimental bias, donors of different ages were distributed randomly across sequencing lanes. To track age-related changes in TCR beta repertoire diversity, the study relied on deep sequencing normalized with unique cDNA molecular identifiers.

Libraries were built with 5' RACE. Instrument on record: Illumina HiSeq 2500. A second PCR of 7 to 11 cycles was performed with a sample-barcoded 5' primer and a J-beta primer mix. A unique molecular identifier was introduced onto each TCR beta cDNA molecule by a template-switch 5' adaptor carrying 12 random nucleotides. Each sample yielded at least 3 million CDR3-containing paired-end reads. The Mint cDNA synthesis kit, primed by a TRBC-specific oligonucleotide, was used to synthesize first-strand cDNA from all RNA. After uracil-DNA glycosylase treatment, a first 18-cycle PCR used universal primers M1SS and BC2_uni_R on all cDNA. The paper's data handling went like this. For normalization, 1 million high-quality reads were randomly selected from each sample, with every read carrying a distinct molecular identifier. Reads with shared molecular identifiers were discarded instead of being binned into consensus sequences. MiTCR, set to a Q25 quality threshold and the strictest error-elimination algorithm, was used for CDR3 identification, clonotype clustering and error correction. A nonparametric unseen species model with Euler transformation was used to estimate a lower bound on total TCR beta diversity. TCRdb reanalyzed the raw reads on its own, using fastp at Q25 for trimming and MiXCR for clone calling, and kept in-frame beta chains. Identical CDR3 proteins give one entry, which carries the most common genes and DNA. None of the V and J calls come from the authors' own analysis; TCRdb made them. The sample table records 1.6 million or so distinct CDR3 sequences; around 36% of these occur just once. The ten most abundant clones make up approximately 10% of the sample.

Results the study describes overall, beyond this receptor: Observed TCR beta diversity per million T cells fell roughly linearly with age, and a significant reduction was already apparent by age roughly 40. The percentage of naive T cells measured by flow cytometry correlated strongly with observed TCR beta diversity. Donor CMV infection status was unknown, potentially confounding age-related changes in expanded clonotypes. Compared with the aged group, the long-lived group had more naive CD4+ T cells, fewer expanded clones and increased TCR diversity, a pattern suggesting age selection. Because profiling used bulk unsorted PBMCs, naive and antigen-experienced compartments could not be compared conclusively. Estimates of total diversity based on one million sequenced T cells were considered lower bounds and underestimates.

The donors were roughly 40 Caucasian individuals from Russia, aged roughly 6 to 90 years, who were systemically healthy. Ten milliliters of peripheral blood were drawn from each donor into EDTA-treated Vacutainer tubes. Ficoll-Paque density-gradient centrifugation was used to isolate PBMCs, with at least 7 million obtained per sample. Total RNA, at least 6 micrograms per sample, was extracted from PBMCs with Trizol reagent. For every donor, an aliquot of PBMCs went through flow cytometry to measure the percentages of naive CD45RAhigh/CD27high T cells. This chain is built from TRBV18 and TRBJ1-2; the D segment could be TRBD1, given 6 matching bases. The sample taken for sequencing was blood. The clonotype originates from a woman under 40 in good health. The CDR3 region reads CASSPPFGGANGYTF. DNA sequence: TGTGCCAGCTCACCACCATTCGGGGGCGCGAATGGCTACACCTTC.